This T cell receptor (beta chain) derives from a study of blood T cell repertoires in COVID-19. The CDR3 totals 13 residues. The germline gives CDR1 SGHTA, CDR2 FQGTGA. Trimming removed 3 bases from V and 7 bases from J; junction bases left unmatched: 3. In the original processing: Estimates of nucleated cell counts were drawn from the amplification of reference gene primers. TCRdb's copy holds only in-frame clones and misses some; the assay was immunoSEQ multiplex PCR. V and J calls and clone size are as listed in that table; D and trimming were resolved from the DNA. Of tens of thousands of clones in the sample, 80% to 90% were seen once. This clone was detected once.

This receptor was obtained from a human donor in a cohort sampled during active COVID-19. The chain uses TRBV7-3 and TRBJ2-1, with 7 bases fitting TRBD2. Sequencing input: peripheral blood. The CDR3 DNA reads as TGTGCCAGCAGCTTTGGACTAGGAAATGAGCAGTTCTTC. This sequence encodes CASSFGLGNEQFF. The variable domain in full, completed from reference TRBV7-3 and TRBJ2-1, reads GAGVSQTPSNKVTEKGKYVELRCDPISGHTALYWYRQSLGQGPEFLIYFQGTGAADDSGLPNDRFFAVRPEGSVSTLKIQRTERGDSAVYLCASSFGLGNEQFFGPGTRLTVL.